This TCR beta chain was found in a study of T-cell memory formation after mild COVID-19. Study as a whole: Largely donor-specific TCR clusters were found.

Whole-study findings and limits: Pre-infection memory harbored some responding clones, suggesting cross-reactive memory joined. Among contracting clones, CD4+ were mainly CM/EM and CD8+ enriched in EMRA.

The junction had 8 bases not matched to a gene; V was cut back by 4 bases and J by 0 bases. CDR1 and CDR2 from the germline V gene are SGHKS and YYEKEE (reference sequence). This CDR3 comprises 16 residues. 5'RACE primed at constant segments yielded TCR alpha and TCR beta cDNA libraries bearing sample barcodes and UMIs. TCRdb independently ran MiXCR on the 5' RACE reads; one entry per CDR3 protein. The repertoire has about 49,000 distinct CDR3 sequences, 27% of them found once; the top ten carry 40% to 50%. This clonotype was seen more than once but under ten times. Its matching antigen is unknown. The clonotype originates from a man aged 18 to 30 who had mild COVID-19 (a few samples of this study predate the infection). Cell type and time point are not known. Sequencing used PBMCs or a T cell subset sorted from them (not recorded which). This chain uses TRBV5-5 with TRBJ1-2, with TRBD1 matching over 8 bases. The CDR3 reads CASSEKGQVSNYGYTF. CDR3 DNA: TGTGCCAGCAGCGAAAAGGGACAGGTCTCTAACTATGGCTACACCTTC.